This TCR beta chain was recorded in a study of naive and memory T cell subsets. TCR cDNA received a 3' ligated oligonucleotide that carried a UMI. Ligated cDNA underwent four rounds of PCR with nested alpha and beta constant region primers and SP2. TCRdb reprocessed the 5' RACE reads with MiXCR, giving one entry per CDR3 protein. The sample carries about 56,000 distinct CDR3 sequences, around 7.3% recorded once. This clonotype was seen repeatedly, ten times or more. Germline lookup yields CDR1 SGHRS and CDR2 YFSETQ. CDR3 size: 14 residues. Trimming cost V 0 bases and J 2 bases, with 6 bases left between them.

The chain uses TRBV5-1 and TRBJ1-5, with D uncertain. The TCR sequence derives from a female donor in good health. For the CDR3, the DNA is TGCGCCAGCAGCTTGGTAGGTGGCAATCAGCCCCAGCATTTT. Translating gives CASSLVGGNQPQHF.